Sequencing of this T cell receptor beta chain was carried out in a study of chemoradiotherapy in HPV16-positive cancers. Study-level information: Candidate HPV-specific T-cell clones and common TCR motifs came from functional assays in a couple of HPV16-positive patients.

Some clones are missing from TCRdb's copy, which holds only in-frame ones; the method was immunoSEQ multiplex PCR. The sample holds tens of thousands of clones, around 82% seen once. Study-level findings and limits: HPV-responsive T-cell expansion during chemoradiotherapy was linked to improved recurrence-free survival in HPV16-positive patients. Candidate HPV-specific clones and E7-related TCR motifs grew in tumor during treatment.

The CDR3 runs to 13 residues. Germline values: CDR1 SGHRS, CDR2 YFSETQ. Deletions cut 0 bases from V and 4 bases from J, with 8 bases between. Samples were taken several times over chemoradiotherapy. A remark on this clone: Antigen specificity is unknown.

The source material was blood, sampled from a patient who underwent chemoradiotherapy. V and J are TRBV5-1 and TRBJ2-7, with D possibly matching TRBD1 (6 bases). The origin of this receptor is a human donor with HPV-associated anogenital cancer. CDR3 loop: CASSLAQGYEQYF. The CDR3 nucleotides read TGCGCCAGCAGCTTGGCGCAGGGGTACGAGCAGTACTTC.